This T cell receptor beta chain was documented in a study of T cell repertoires in aging, cancer and after chemotherapy (dated by TCRdb to between 2018 and 2020). Background for the entire study: Donors spanned six age groups from 30 or younger to 70 or older, with at least three individuals per group. Healthy donor control TCR repertoires were recorded over several months to years and showed clear clonal overlap across re-sampling. Peripheral blood TCR beta repertoires from healthy donors and cancer patients were profiled to examine immunoaging and T cell reconstitution after chemotherapy. In total, the full dataset held about 8.8 million TCR reads. A cohort of roughly 220 cancer patients (over 90 with hematological and 124 with solid cancers) was assembled, and 95 to 100 healthy donors were included as a reference group.

V is reduced by 0 bases and J by 0 bases, leaving a spacing of 9 bases between them. Its CDR3 holds 16 amino acids, cysteine through phenylalanine. Only the CDR3 DNA stays, 48 bases, in frame from base 1. CDR1 MGHRA and CDR2 YSYEKL were looked up in the germline V gene. TCR beta rearrangements were amplified from genomic DNA isolated from peripheral blood, not from sorted cells or RNA. Rearranged TRB sequences spanning V, D and J segments were amplified by multiplex touch-down PCR using a mixed TRB-A/B primer pool. Illumina adapters and sample indices were added to the amplicons in two consecutive PCR reactions performed with Phusion HS II polymerase. After gel purification with the NucleoSpin Gel and PCR Clean-up kit, the amplicons were checked using Qubit and an Agilent 2100 Bioanalyzer. Sequencing of libraries was carried out on an Illumina MiSeq in 600-cycle, single-indexed, paired-end runs. In the paper's pipeline: TRB sequences were processed with MiXCR versions 2.12 and 3.0.5. Each unique CDR3 nucleotide sequence counted as one clone, and only productive sequences with at least two reads were retained. The repertoire metrics were Shannon diversity, evenness, clonality (defined as one minus evenness), and alpha-parameterized diversity profiles covering alpha 0 to 5. The IGoR algorithm was used to calculate generation probabilities for clones in the paired samples taken before and after chemotherapy. Using fastp trimming at Q25 and MiXCR clonotype assembly, TCRdb reanalyzed the public sequencing data and kept in-frame beta chains. CDR3 protein sequences are deduplicated, and each keeps its most common genes and DNA. V and J calls and clone size were set by TCRdb, not the authors. For this sample there are thousands of distinct CDR3 sequences; 29% appear just once. 45% of the sample comes from the top ten.

What the research found in general, with its limitations: Untreated patients with hematological or solid cancers showed significantly lower blood TCR diversity and higher clonality than age-matched healthy donors. An increase in median generation probability over the chemotherapy interval was observed in both cancer cohorts, suggesting that the repertoire was reconstituted through rebound thymic output. The authors noted that the repertoire data do not allow conclusions about immunological memory after chemotherapy. Declining TCR diversity with age in healthy donors was mainly explained by loss of richness; in cancer patients, loss of evenness also contributed.

A word on this clonotype: Its antigen target is currently unknown. Base qualities are missing; no much larger clone stands one base away.

The material sequenced was blood. The TCR was taken from a human donor in good health. The V and J genes are TRBV4-1 and TRBJ2-1; the D segment cannot be called with confidence. At the DNA level, the sequence is TGCGCCAGCAGCCAAGAAACAGCCAGCTCCTACAATGAGCAGTTCTTC. Translated, this is CASSQETASSYNEQFF.